The TCR beta chain under discussion was sequenced for a study of T cell responses to AZD1222 COVID-19 vaccine. This CDR3 has 12 residues. Germline V gene data show CDR1 as MDHEN and CDR2 as SYDVKM. Trimming removed 6 bases from V and 5 bases from J, with 11 bases in between. Profiled with immunoSEQ multiplex PCR; TCRdb holds only in-frame clones, not every one. The sample consists of 160,000 or so clones, around 90% of them appearing once. The receptor was isolated from an adult who received the MenACWY meningococcal vaccine as a control. V is TRBV28 and J is TRBJ2-7; D is uncertain. The specimen comprised peripheral blood, sampled 28 days after the second dose of the MenACWY control vaccine. The CDR3 DNA follows: TGTGCCAGCAGATTAGGCTACAACGAGCAGTACTTC. This translates into CASRLGYNEQYF.